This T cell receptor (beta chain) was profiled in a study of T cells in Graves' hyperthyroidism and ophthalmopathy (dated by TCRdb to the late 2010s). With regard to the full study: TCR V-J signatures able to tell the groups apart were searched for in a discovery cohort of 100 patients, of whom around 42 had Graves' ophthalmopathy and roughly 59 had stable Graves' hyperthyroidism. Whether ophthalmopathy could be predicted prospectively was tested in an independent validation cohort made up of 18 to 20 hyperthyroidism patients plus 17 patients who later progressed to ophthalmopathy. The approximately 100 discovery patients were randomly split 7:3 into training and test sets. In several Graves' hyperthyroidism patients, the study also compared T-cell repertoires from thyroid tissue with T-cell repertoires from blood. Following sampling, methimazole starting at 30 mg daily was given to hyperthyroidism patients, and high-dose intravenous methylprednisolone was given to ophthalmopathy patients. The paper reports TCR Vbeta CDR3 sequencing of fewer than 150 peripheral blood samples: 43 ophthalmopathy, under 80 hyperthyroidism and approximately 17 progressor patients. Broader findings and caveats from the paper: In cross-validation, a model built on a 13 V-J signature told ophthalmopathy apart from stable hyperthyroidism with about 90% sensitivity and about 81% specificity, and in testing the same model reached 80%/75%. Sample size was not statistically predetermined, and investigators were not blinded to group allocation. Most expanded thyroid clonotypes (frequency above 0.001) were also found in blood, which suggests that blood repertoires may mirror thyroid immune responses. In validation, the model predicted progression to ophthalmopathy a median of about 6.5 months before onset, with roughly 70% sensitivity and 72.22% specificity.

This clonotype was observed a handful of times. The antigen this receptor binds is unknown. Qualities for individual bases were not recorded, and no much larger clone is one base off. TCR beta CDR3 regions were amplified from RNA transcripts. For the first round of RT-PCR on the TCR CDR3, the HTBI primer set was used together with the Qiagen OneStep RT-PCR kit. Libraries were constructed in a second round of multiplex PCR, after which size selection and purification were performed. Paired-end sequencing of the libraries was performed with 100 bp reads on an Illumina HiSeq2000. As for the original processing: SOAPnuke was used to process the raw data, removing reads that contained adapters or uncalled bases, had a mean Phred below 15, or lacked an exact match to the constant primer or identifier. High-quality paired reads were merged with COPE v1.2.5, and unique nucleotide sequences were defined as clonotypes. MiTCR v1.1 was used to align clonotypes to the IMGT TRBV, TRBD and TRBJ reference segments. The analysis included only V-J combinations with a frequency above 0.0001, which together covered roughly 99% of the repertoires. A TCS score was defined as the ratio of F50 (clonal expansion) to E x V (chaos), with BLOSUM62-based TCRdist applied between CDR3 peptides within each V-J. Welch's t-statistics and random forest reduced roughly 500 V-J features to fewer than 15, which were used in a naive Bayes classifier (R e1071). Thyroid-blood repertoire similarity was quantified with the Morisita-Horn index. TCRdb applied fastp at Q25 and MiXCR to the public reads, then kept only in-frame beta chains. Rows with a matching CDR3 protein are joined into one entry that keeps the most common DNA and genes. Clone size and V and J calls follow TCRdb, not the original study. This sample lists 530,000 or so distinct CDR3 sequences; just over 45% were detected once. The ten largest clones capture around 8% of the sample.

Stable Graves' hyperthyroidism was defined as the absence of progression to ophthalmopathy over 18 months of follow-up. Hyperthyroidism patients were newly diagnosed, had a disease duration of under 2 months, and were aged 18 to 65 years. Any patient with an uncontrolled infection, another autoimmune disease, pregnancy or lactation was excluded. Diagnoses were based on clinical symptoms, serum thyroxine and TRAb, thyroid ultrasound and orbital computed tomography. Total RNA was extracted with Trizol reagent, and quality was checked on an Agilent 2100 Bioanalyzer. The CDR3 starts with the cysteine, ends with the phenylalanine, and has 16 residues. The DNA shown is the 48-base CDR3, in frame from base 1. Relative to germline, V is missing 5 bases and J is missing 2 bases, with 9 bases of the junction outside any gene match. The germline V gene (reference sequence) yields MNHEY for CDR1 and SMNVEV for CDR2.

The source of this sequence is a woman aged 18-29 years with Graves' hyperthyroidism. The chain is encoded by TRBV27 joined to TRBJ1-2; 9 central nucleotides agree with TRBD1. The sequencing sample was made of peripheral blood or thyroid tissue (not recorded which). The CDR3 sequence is CASSPWTGDANYGYTF. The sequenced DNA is TGTGCCAGCAGTCCCTGGACAGGGGATGCGAACTATGGCTACACCTTC.